One and the same sample provided the 15 T cell receptor beta chains below, sequenced in a study of blood T cell repertoires in COVID-19. Profiling relied on immunoSEQ multiplex PCR, and the TCRdb table lists in-frame clones only, not all of them. Among roughly 250,000 clones listed, over 75% were seen once. Material: PBMCs or T cells enriched from blood (not recorded which). These receptors were obtained from a young woman who had recovered from COVID-19.

This clone turned up a few times. V usage is TRBV9 and J usage is TRBJ2-7; 7 nucleotides line up with TRBD1. The CDR3 loop spans 14 amino acids. With V trimmed by 2 bases and J by 5 bases, 7 bases remained unmatched. Germline assignment: CDR1 SGDLS and CDR2 YYNGEE. The CDR3: CASSVEGGADEQYF. The CDR3 nucleotides read TGTGCCAGCAGCGTCGAAGGGGGCGCGGACGAGCAGTACTTC.

The J gene is TRBJ2-7, the V gene TRBV5-1, with 8 bases lining up with TRBD1. Germline assignment: CDR1 SGHRS and CDR2 YFSETQ. The CDR3 contains 14 residues. Trimming took 3 bases from V and 5 from J; bases not matched to a gene: 7. The CDR3: CASSSGQGANEQYF. CDR3 nucleotides: TGCGCCAGCAGCTCCGGACAGGGAGCGAACGAGCAGTACTTC.

The CDR3 DNA is TGTGCCAGCAGTTTAACCCCTGCCCCCAGGGGGCAGGCTCTTAACACTGAAGCTTTCTTT. It translates to CASSLTPAPRGQALNTEAFF. The rearrangement joins TRBV28 to TRBJ1-1, with 8 positions matching TRBD1. Germline V gene lookup returns CDR1 MDHEN and CDR2 SYDVKM. The V segment lost 2 bases and the J segment 2 bases; nucleotides outside the gene matches: 19. This CDR3 region has 20 residues.

The J gene is TRBJ1-1, the V gene TRBV5-4; D perhaps matches TRBD1 (5 bases). With 3 bases removed from V and 1 base from J, the gap between germline ends came to 10 bases. There are 14 residues in the CDR3. Germline values: CDR1 SGHNT, CDR2 YYREEE (reference sequence). DNA of the CDR3: TGTGCCAGCAGCTACAGGTTTGCGAACACTGAAGCTTTCTTT. Amino acids: CASSYRFANTEAFF.

This chain links TRBV6-5 with TRBJ1-2; D gene ambiguous. The ends were cut back, 6 bases at V and 8 bases at J, with 13 bases in the middle. Germline CDR1 MNHEY, CDR2 SVGAGI. The CDR3 consists of 12 residues. CDR3 in amino acids: CASSKEGWGYTF. For the CDR3, the DNA is TGTGCCAGCAGCAAAGAGGGCTGGGGCTACACCTTC.

This chain uses TRBV5-1 with TRBJ1-4; no reliable D call. The CDR3 consists of 14 residues. V gave up 0 bases and J gave up 2 bases, with 5 bases separating them. Germline CDR1 reads SGHRS; CDR2 reads YFSETQ. CDR3 region: CASSLDSTNEKLFF. The CDR3 DNA reads as TGCGCCAGCAGCTTGGACAGTACTAATGAAAAACTGTTTTTT.

This chain links TRBV7-9 with TRBJ1-6, with 7 bases that match TRBD1. V was clipped by 5 bases and J by 12 bases; unmatched bases: 1. There are 11 residues in the CDR3. In germline, CDR1 is SEHNR, CDR2 FQNEAQ (reference sequence). The CDR3 nucleotides are TGTGCCAGCAGCCGACAGGGACCCCTCCACTTT. The encoded protein is CASSRQGPLHF. The full variable domain, its missing parts supplied by reference TRBV7-9 and TRBJ1-6, is DTGVSQNPRHKITKRGQNVTFRCDPISEHNRLYWYRQTLGQGPEFLTYFQNEAQLEKSRLLSDRFSAERPKGSFSTLEIQRTEQGDSAMYLCASSRQGPLHFGNGTRLTVT.

CDR3 bases: TGTGCCAGCCGCGACAGGGAAAGCTCCTACGAGCAGTACTTC. Protein: CASRDRESSYEQYF. The chain carries TRBV7-8 and TRBJ2-7; 7 nucleotides align to TRBD1. The trim removed 8 bases at V and 0 bases at J, leaving 7 bases unmatched. CDR1 is SGHVS, CDR2 FQNEAQ, per germline. This CDR3 is 14 amino acids long. Looking up the rest from reference TRBV7-8 and TRBJ2-7 gives the full variable domain: GAGVSQSPRYKVAKRGQDVALRCDPISGHVSLFWYQQALGQGPEFLTYFQNEAQLDKSGLPSDRFFAERPEGSVSTLKIQRTQQEDSAVYLCASRDRESSYEQYFGPGTRLTVT.

V gene TRBV28 combines with J gene TRBJ2-2; 8 bases align to TRBD1. Germline CDR1 and CDR2: MDHEN and SYDVKM. V shed 6 bases and J 2 bases; nucleotides not matched to a gene: 5. This CDR3 spans 15 amino acids. This CDR3 is CASSLQGDNTGELFF. CDR3 coding DNA: TGTGCCAGCAGCTTACAGGGGGACAACACCGGGGAGCTGTTTTTT.

The genes are TRBV15 and TRBJ1-2; 7 bases line up with TRBD1. V shed 5 bases and J 5 bases; nucleotides not matched to a gene: 2. In germline, CDR1 is LNHNV, CDR2 YYDKDF (reference sequence). The CDR3 covers 12 residues. The CDR3, as DNA: TGTGCCACCAGCCGACAGGGTTATGGCTACACCTTC. Translated, it gives CATSRQGYGYTF.

This chain connects TRBV25-1 to TRBJ1-1; D not resolved. The CDR3 contains 16 residues. The germline V and J ends were trimmed by 2 bases and 1 base, with 14 bases remaining between them. Germline V gene data show CDR1 as MGHDK and CDR2 as SYGVNS. CDR3 sequence: CASSEVGTRGNTEAFF. DNA of the CDR3: TGTGCCAGCAGTGAAGTGGGAACCCGGGGGAACACTGAAGCTTTCTTT.

V is TRBV4-1 and J is TRBJ2-7, with D tentatively TRBD2 (6 bases). V shed 5 bases and J shed 3 bases, with 11 bases lying between them. Germline CDR1 and CDR2: MGHRA and YSYEKL. This CDR3 comprises 13 residues. CDR3 amino acids: CASSWAGGYEQYF. The CDR3, as DNA: TGCGCCAGCAGCTGGGCCGGGGGCTACGAGCAGTACTTC.

The chain couples TRBV19 to TRBJ2-7, with D hard to call. Trimming took 0 bases from V and 3 from J, leaving 12 bases between them. The CDR3 totals 15 residues. CDR1 is LNHDA, CDR2 SQIVND, per germline (reference sequence). The CDR3 region is CASSIDRFGGYEQYF. CDR3 nucleotides: TGTGCCAGTAGTATAGATCGGTTCGGCGGCTACGAGCAGTACTTC. Using reference TRBV19 and TRBJ2-7 for the parts outside the CDR3, the full variable domain is DGGITQSPKYLFRKEGQNVTLSCEQNLNHDAMYWYRQDPGQGLRLIYYSQIVNDFQKGDIAEGYSVSREKKESFPLTVTSAQKNPTAFYLCASSIDRFGGYEQYFGPGTRLTVT.

The V gene is TRBV10-2, the J gene TRBJ2-7; a possible D gene is TRBD2 (5 bases). This CDR3 comprises 11 residues. Trimming took off 2 bases at V and 6 bases at J, with 5 bases between the two ends. CDR1 and CDR2 from the germline V gene are WSHSY and SAAADI. CDR3 coding DNA: TGCGCCAGCAGTGAGGGAGGCGAGCAGTACTTC. It yields the protein CASSEGGEQYF.

This chain connects TRBV7-9 to TRBJ2-2, with 7 bases identical to TRBD2. This CDR3 has 18 residues. Germline-derived CDR1 and CDR2 are SEHNR and FQNEAQ (reference sequence). V gave up 3 bases and J gave up 5 bases; unmatched junction bases: 15. CDR3 sequence (DNA): TGTGCCAGCAGCTTGGGCTCCTGGGGACTAATGGGAACCGGGGAGCTGTTTTTT. Encoded protein: CASSLGSWGLMGTGELFF.